Sequencing of this T cell receptor (beta chain) was carried out in a study of CD4 T cells in relation to SARS-CoV-2 and coronaviruses. In regard to this clone: Its cognate antigen is unknown.

Data came from immunoSEQ multiplex PCR; TCRdb stores just in-frame clones and leaves some out. In the table there are 15,000 to 17,000 clones, about four fifths of which are singletons. CD4+ T cells from unexposed donors were obtained before the COVID-19 pandemic (2011-2018). The cells were cultured for about ten days before CD4+ T cells were isolated. This receptor was identified in a human donor in good health. The sequencing sample was made of CD4+ T cells from PBMCs, cultured in vitro.

CDR3: CASSLSAGVLETQYF. The CDR3 DNA reads TGTGCCAGCAGTTTATCAGCGGGGGTGCTGGAGACCCAGTACTTC. This chain connects TRBV27 to TRBJ2-5; TRBD2 agrees at 8 bases. The CDR3 spans 15 residues. Trimming cost V 0 bases and J 5 bases; bases outside gene matches: 5. The germline V gene encodes CDR1 MNHEY and CDR2 SMNVEV (reference sequence).